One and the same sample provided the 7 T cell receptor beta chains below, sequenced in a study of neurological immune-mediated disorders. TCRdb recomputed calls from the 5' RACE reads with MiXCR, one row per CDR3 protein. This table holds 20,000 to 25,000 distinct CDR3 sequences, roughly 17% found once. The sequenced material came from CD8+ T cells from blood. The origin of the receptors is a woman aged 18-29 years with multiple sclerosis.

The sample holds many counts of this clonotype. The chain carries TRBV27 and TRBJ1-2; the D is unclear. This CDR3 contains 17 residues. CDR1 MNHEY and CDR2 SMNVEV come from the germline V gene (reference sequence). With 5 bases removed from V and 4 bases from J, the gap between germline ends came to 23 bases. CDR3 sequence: CASSARFESRRLYGYTF. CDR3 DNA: TGTGCCAGCAGTGCCCGATTTGAGTCCCGACGCCTCTATGGCTACACCTTC.

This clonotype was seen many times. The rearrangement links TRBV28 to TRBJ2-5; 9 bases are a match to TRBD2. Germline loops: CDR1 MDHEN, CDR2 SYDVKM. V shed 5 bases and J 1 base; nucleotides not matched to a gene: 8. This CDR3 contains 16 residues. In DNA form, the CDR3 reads TGTGCCAGCAGTCCCAAGCTAGCGGGACTCCAAGAGACCCAGTACTTC. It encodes CASSPKLAGLQETQYF. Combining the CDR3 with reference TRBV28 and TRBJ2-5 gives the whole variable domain DVKVTQSSRYLVKRTGEKVFLECVQDMDHENMFWYRQDPGLGLRLIYFSYDVKMKEKGDIPEGYSVSREKKERFSLILESASTNQTSMYLCASSPKLAGLQETQYFGPGTRLLVL.

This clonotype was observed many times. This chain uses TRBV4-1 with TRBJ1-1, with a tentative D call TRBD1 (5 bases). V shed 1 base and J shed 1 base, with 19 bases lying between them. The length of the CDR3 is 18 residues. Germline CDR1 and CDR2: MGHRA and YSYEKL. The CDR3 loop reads CASSQARLGARWNTEAFF. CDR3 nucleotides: TGCGCCAGCAGCCAAGCCAGATTAGGGGCGAGGTGGAACACTGAAGCTTTCTTT.

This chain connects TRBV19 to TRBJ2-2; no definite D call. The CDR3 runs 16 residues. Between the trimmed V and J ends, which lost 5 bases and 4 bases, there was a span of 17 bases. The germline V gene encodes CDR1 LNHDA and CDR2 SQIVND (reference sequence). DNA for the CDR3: TGTGCCAGTAGTCCCTCCGCCGGCTTAATCACCGGGGAGCTGTTTTTT. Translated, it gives CASSPSAGLITGELFF.

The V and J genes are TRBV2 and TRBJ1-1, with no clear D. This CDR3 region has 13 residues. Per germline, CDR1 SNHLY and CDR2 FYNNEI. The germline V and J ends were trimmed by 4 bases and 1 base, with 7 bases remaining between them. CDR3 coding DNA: TGTGCCAGCAGTGTGACGGGGAACACTGAAGCTTTCTTT. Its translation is CASSVTGNTEAFF.

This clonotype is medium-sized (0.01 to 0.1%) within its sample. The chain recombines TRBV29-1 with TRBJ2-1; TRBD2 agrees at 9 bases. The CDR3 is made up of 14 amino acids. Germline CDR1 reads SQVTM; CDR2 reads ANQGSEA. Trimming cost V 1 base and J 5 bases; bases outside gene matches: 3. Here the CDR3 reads CSVEGLAENNEQFF. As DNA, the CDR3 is TGCAGCGTTGAAGGACTAGCGGAAAACAATGAGCAGTTCTTC.

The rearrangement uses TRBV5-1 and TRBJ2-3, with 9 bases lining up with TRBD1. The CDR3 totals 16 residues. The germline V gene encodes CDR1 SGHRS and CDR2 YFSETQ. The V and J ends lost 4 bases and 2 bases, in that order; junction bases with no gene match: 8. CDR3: CASSPQGAPITDTQYF. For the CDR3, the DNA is TGCGCCAGCAGCCCACAGGGGGCGCCCATCACAGATACGCAGTATTTT.